These 31 T cell receptor beta chains were sequenced from one sample in a study of vaccination and CD4 T cells after COVID-19. For these TCRs, the target antigens are not known. Sequencing of DNA taken from cultured CD4+ T cells relied on the Oncomine TCR Beta short-read assay. MiXCR was run by TCRdb on the PCR reads, yielding one entry per CDR3 protein. The sample consists of roughly 19,000 distinct CDR3 sequences, 48% of them appearing once. As to treatment: approximately nine-day PBMC culture with coronavirus spike peptide pools or control peptides (ViraFEST assay). The specimen was CD4+ T cells from blood, cultured in vitro, collected after SARS-CoV-2 vaccination. These TCRs come from a human donor who had recovered from COVID-19.

The rearrangement links TRBV20-1 to TRBJ2-1; D perhaps matches TRBD2 (5 bases). This CDR3 has 13 residues. V dropped 1 base and J dropped 4 bases, with 8 bases sitting between them. The germline V gene encodes CDR1 DFQATT and CDR2 SNEGSKA (reference sequence). The CDR3 spells CSARASGYNEQFF. In DNA, the CDR3 is TGCAGTGCTAGAGCGAGCGGTTACAATGAGCAGTTCTTC.

This clonotype was seen a handful of times. The chain combines TRBV20-1 with TRBJ2-1; 7 bases line up with TRBD2. V dropped 6 bases and J dropped 6; count of bases not matched to a gene: 11. The CDR3 extends over 14 amino acids. CDR1 DFQATT and CDR2 SNEGSKA come from the germline V gene (reference sequence). The CDR3 is CSASTERGTNEQFF. Written as DNA, the CDR3 is TGCAGTGCAAGCACCGAGCGGGGAACCAATGAGCAGTTCTTC.

The rearrangement joins TRBV6-2 or TRBV6-3 to TRBJ2-7; 9 nucleotides match TRBD1. Losses at the gene ends were 6 bases for V and 0 bases for J; bases not matched to a gene: 6. From germline, CDR1 is MNHEY and CDR2 SVGEGT. This CDR3 is 15 amino acids long. The CDR3 spells CASSAGTGRSYEQYF. DNA of the CDR3: TGTGCCAGCAGCGCCGGGACAGGGCGCTCCTACGAGCAGTACTTC.

This clonotype was counted between two and nine times. The chain couples TRBV20-1 to TRBJ2-1; TRBD2 matches at 12 bases. Germline CDR1 DFQATT, CDR2 SNEGSKA (reference sequence). The ends lost 2 bases at V and 7 bases at J; junction bases unmatched: 3. The CDR3 is 14 residues long. The CDR3 sequence is CSARRLAGGNEQFF. CDR3 bases: TGCAGTGCTAGACGGCTAGCGGGAGGGAATGAGCAGTTCTTC.

The chain has TRBV20-1 and TRBJ1-6; possible D gene TRBD1, 5 bases. CDR3 length equals 13 residues. Trimming cost V 3 bases and J 7 bases, with 10 bases left between them. Germline values: CDR1 DFQATT, CDR2 SNEGSKA (reference sequence). This CDR3 reads CSASGQGNSPLHF. The DNA for the CDR3 is TGCAGTGCTAGTGGTCAGGGAAATTCACCCCTCCACTTT.

The CDR3 loop is CASSLEAHGYTF. Here the CDR3 DNA reads TGTGCCAGCAGCTTAGAGGCCCATGGCTACACCTTC. The V and J genes are TRBV11-2 and TRBJ1-2; no reliable D call. Per the germline V gene, CDR1 is SGHAT and CDR2 is FQNNGV. The length of the CDR3 is 12 residues. V was shortened by 0 bases and J by 6 bases, with 5 bases between the two germline ends.

This clonotype was seen only a few times. The rearrangement uses TRBV7-9 and TRBJ1-3, with D uncertain. The CDR3 covers 14 residues. Germline values: CDR1 SEHNR, CDR2 FQNEAQ (reference sequence). V shed 5 bases and J shed 0 bases, with 8 bases lying between them. The CDR3 nucleotides read TGTGCCAGCAGCCTGGACCTCTCTGGAAACACCATATATTTT. This sequence encodes CASSLDLSGNTIYF.

The CDR3 bases are TGCAGTGCTAGATCCGGGGGGAGGGATGGCTACACCTTC. This sequence encodes CSARSGGRDGYTF. V and J are TRBV20-1 and TRBJ1-2; D is perhaps TRBD1 (5 bases). Germline V lookup: CDR1 DFQATT, CDR2 SNEGSKA (reference sequence). Trimming pared 2 bases from V and 6 bases from J, leaving 13 bases between. This CDR3 is built from 13 residues.

The V call is TRBV7-2, the J call TRBJ1-1; D gene ambiguous. The CDR3 spans 15 residues. Germline V lookup: CDR1 SGHTA, CDR2 FQGNSA. Trimming took 5 bases from V and 0 from J, leaving 13 bases between them. CDR3 nucleotide sequence: TGTGCCAGCAGCCTCGGGCAGCGATTGAACACTGAAGCTTTCTTT. Encoded protein: CASSLGQRLNTEAFF. The full variable domain, its missing parts supplied by reference TRBV7-2 and TRBJ1-1, is GAGVSQSPSNKVTEKGKDVELRCDPISGHTALYWYRQSLGQGLEFLIYFQGNSAPDKSGLPSDRFSAERTGGSVSTLTIQRTQQEDSAVYLCASSLGQRLNTEAFFGQGTRLTVV.

V gene TRBV7-2 combines with J gene TRBJ2-7, with D possibly being TRBD2 (6 bases). Per the germline V gene, CDR1 is SGHTA and CDR2 is FQGNSA. The CDR3 spans 14 residues. Trimming left V 5 bases short and J 2 bases short, with 13 bases between. The CDR3: CASSPREGAYEQYF. The DNA of the CDR3 is TGTGCCAGCAGCCCGCGGGAAGGCGCCTACGAGCAGTACTTC.

CDR3 nucleotide sequence: TGTGCCAGCAGCTTTCGAGACAATCTTGGCTACACCTTC. Its translation is CASSFRDNLGYTF. The chain is built from TRBV7-9 and TRBJ1-2; no firm D call. Germline lookup yields CDR1 SEHNR and CDR2 FQNEAQ (reference sequence). V lost 3 bases to trimming and J lost 7 bases, with 12 bases between them. The CDR3 consists of 13 residues.

The chain links TRBV5-1 to TRBJ2-1; no firm D call. This CDR3 has 14 residues. Germline V gene lookup returns CDR1 SGHRS and CDR2 YFSETQ. V was clipped by 7 bases and J by 8 bases, with 19 bases between them. This CDR3 reads CASERVTASDEQFF. The DNA of the CDR3 is TGCGCCAGCGAAAGGGTGACTGCCTCGGATGAGCAGTTCTTC.

This chain uses TRBV7-2 with TRBJ2-2, with 10 bases fitting TRBD2. This CDR3 spans 15 amino acids. Germline assignment: CDR1 SGHTA and CDR2 FQGNSA. J gave up 6 bases and V 2 bases, and 3 bases lay outside the gene matches. The CDR3 reads CASSLTSGGAGELFF. CDR3 sequence (DNA): TGTGCCAGCAGCTTAACCAGCGGGGGGGCCGGGGAGCTGTTTTTT.

J is TRBJ1-1 and V is TRBV11-3; no definite D call. Germline assignment: CDR1 SGHNT and CDR2 YENEEA. The CDR3 runs 12 residues. V was pared by 2 bases and J by 8 bases, with 9 bases between. CDR3 sequence reads: CASSLSSVEAFF. The CDR3 DNA sequence: TGTGCCAGCAGCTTAAGCTCAGTAGAAGCTTTCTTT.

The chain combines TRBV12-3 or TRBV12-4 with TRBJ1-5, with 8 positions matching TRBD1. The CDR3 contains 14 residues. V lost 6 bases and J lost 7; bases outside the gene matches: 8. CDR3 sequence reads: CASSQTGVGQPQHF. CDR3 DNA sequence: TGTGCCAGCAGCCAGACAGGGGTAGGCCAGCCCCAGCATTTT.

This CDR3 is CASSKRGRAGELFF. The CDR3 region has the DNA TGTGCCAGTTCTAAGAGGGGCCGGGCCGGGGAGCTGTTTTTT. The chain is built from TRBV19 and TRBJ2-2, with D perhaps given as TRBD1 or TRBD2 (5 bases each). The germline V and J ends were trimmed by 8 bases and 6 bases, with 16 bases remaining between them. The CDR3 consists of 14 residues. Germline CDR1 and CDR2: LNHDA and SQIVND (reference sequence). Together with reference TRBV19 and TRBJ2-2, the CDR3 gives the full variable domain: DGGITQSPKYLFRKEGQNVTLSCEQNLNHDAMYWYRQDPGQGLRLIYYSQIVNDFQKGDIAEGYSVSREKKESFPLTVTSAQKNPTAFYLCASSKRGRAGELFFGEGSRLTVL.

This clonotype turned up a few times. The chain joins TRBV20-1 to TRBJ2-3; 8 nucleotides agree with TRBD2. Germline V gene sequence: CDR1 DFQATT, CDR2 SNEGSKA (reference sequence). The CDR3 contains 15 residues. With V trimmed by 1 base and J by 4 bases, 7 bases remained unmatched. The CDR3 nucleotides read TGCAGTGCTAGAGGTCCCCGGGGGGGCCCAGATACGCAGTATTTT. It codes for CSARGPRGGPDTQYF.

This rearrangement joins TRBV30 to TRBJ1-6; no clear D gene. Between the trimmed V and J ends, which lost 0 bases and 7 bases, there was a span of 7 bases. Germline-derived CDR1 and CDR2 are GTSNPN and SVGIG (reference sequence). The CDR3 loop spans 13 amino acids. The CDR3 DNA reads TGTGCCTGGAGTGTAGACCAAAATTCACCCCTCCACTTT. Its translation: CAWSVDQNSPLHF.

A few counts support this clonotype. This chain uses TRBV7-3 with TRBJ2-3; 7 bases map to TRBD2. The CDR3 loop spans 15 amino acids. The V gene end was trimmed by 2 bases and the J gene end by 1 base; junction bases not matched to a gene: 3. Looked up from germline, CDR1 is SGHTA and CDR2 is FQGTGA. As DNA, the CDR3 is TGTGCCAGCAGCTTAGGCGCGGGGGGCACAGATACGCAGTATTTT. Amino acids: CASSLGAGGTDTQYF.

The chain recombines TRBV7-3 with TRBJ2-3, with TRBD2 identical over 9 bases. V lost 2 bases, J lost 3 bases, and 3 bases stayed unmatched. Germline CDR1 is SGHTA and CDR2 is FQGTGA. The CDR3 extends over 15 amino acids. CDR3 sequence reads: CASSLRGLATDTQYF. DNA for the CDR3: TGTGCCAGCAGCTTACGGGGACTAGCAACAGATACGCAGTATTTT.

The chain recombines TRBV6-5 with TRBJ2-1, with 9 bases identical to TRBD2. This CDR3 spans 17 amino acids. The V gene's germline CDR1 is MNHEY and CDR2 SVGAGI. J was trimmed by 7 bases and V by 2 bases; bases with no gene match: 12. The chain's CDR3 is CASSYAAPGGGANEQFF. The CDR3 nucleotides are TGTGCCAGCAGTTACGCGGCTCCGGGCGGGGGGGCTAATGAGCAGTTCTTC.

This chain joins TRBV2 and TRBJ2-3; D may be TRBD1 or TRBD2 (5 bases each). The germline V gene has CDR1 SNHLY and CDR2 FYNNEI. This CDR3 spans 13 amino acids. V was cut by 6 bases and J by 2 bases, with 9 bases left in between. In DNA, the CDR3 is TGTGCCAGCAGGGGGACGCTCACAGATACGCAGTATTTT. Translated, it gives CASRGTLTDTQYF.

This clonotype has just a few counts. The chain employs TRBV19 and TRBJ1-5; tentative D call: TRBD1 (6 bases). Per the germline V gene, CDR1 is LNHDA and CDR2 is SQIVND (reference sequence). With 4 bases removed from V and 7 bases from J, the gap between germline ends came to 14 bases. The CDR3 consists of 14 residues. DNA of the CDR3: TGTGCCAGTAGTAAACAGGGATCCGGCCAGCCCCAGCATTTT. This translates into CASSKQGSGQPQHF.

This clonotype has more than one count but fewer than ten. Here the CDR3 reads CSAASLNTEAFF. The CDR3 bases are TGCAGCGCCGCTTCGCTGAACACTGAAGCTTTCTTT. The V and J genes are TRBV20-1 and TRBJ1-1, with D hard to call. This CDR3 is built from 12 residues. Per germline, CDR1 DFQATT and CDR2 SNEGSKA (reference sequence).

The chain uses TRBV11-3 and TRBJ2-6; D gene uncertain. There are 19 residues in the CDR3. Trimming took off 5 bases at V and 0 bases at J, with 20 bases between the two ends. Germline values: CDR1 SGHNT, CDR2 YENEEA. Here the CDR3 reads CASSVRGISDHSGANVLTF. CDR3 sequence (DNA): TGTGCCAGCAGCGTAAGAGGTATCTCCGATCACTCTGGGGCCAACGTCCTGACTTTC.

The chain is built from TRBV11-2 and TRBJ1-1; 8 bases match TRBD1. The CDR3 covers 14 residues. Trimming at V came to 3 bases and at J to 5 bases, leaving 5 bases not matched to a gene. Germline V gene sequence: CDR1 SGHAT, CDR2 FQNNGV. CDR3 sequence (DNA): TGTGCCAGCAGCTTTGGAAGGACAGGGACTGAAGCTTTCTTT. Translated, it gives CASSFGRTGTEAFF. The full variable domain, completed using reference TRBV11-2 and TRBJ1-1, is EAGVAQSPRYKIIEKRQSVAFWCNPISGHATLYWYQQILGQGPKLLIQFQNNGVVDDSQLPKDRFSAERLKGVDSTLKIQPAKLEDSAVYLCASSFGRTGTEAFFGQGTRLTVV.

This clonotype was observed a handful of times. This sequence joins TRBV27 and TRBJ2-5; weak D call: TRBD2 (6 bases). The CDR3 sequence is 12 residues long. Germline CDR1 MNHEY, CDR2 SMNVEV (reference sequence). V was cut by 6 bases and J by 5 bases, with 10 bases left in between. The CDR3 DNA reads TGTGCCAGCAGCCACAGCGGGGAGACCCAGTACTTC. Amino acids: CASSHSGETQYF.

This clonotype was detected only a few times. The rearrangement uses TRBV7-2 and TRBJ1-3, with D hard to call. The germline gives CDR1 SGHTA, CDR2 FQGNSA. CDR3 size: 16 residues. Trimming pared 3 bases from V and 0 bases from J, leaving 12 bases between. The CDR3 region has the DNA TGTGCCAGCAGCTTGGCCAATAGGGTCTCTGGAAACACCATATATTTT. This encodes CASSLANRVSGNTIYF.

The chain carries TRBV6-2 or TRBV6-3 and TRBJ1-1; D is undetermined. V lost 5 bases and J 6 bases, leaving 7 bases between the germline ends. The germline V gene has CDR1 MNHEY and CDR2 SVGEGT. The CDR3 spans 11 residues. As DNA, the CDR3 is TGTGCCAGCAGTCATGGCGCTGAAGCTTTCTTT. This encodes CASSHGAEAFF.

The V gene is TRBV27, the J gene TRBJ1-2; D call uncertain. Trimming took off 6 bases at V and 9 bases at J, with 20 bases between the two ends. Germline loops: CDR1 MNHEY, CDR2 SMNVEV (reference sequence). The CDR3 is 14 amino acids. The chain's CDR3 is CASRPGLSAGSYTF. As DNA, the CDR3 is TGTGCCAGCAGACCCGGCCTTAGTGCGGGGAGCTACACCTTC.

This chain connects TRBV19 to TRBJ2-3; D unclear. The CDR3 is 13 residues long. The V gene's germline CDR1 is LNHDA and CDR2 SQIVND (reference sequence). Trimming stripped 7 bases from V and 2 bases from J, with 10 bases between. The DNA for the CDR3 is TGTGCCAGTACCCGGTCGGCCACAGATACGCAGTATTTT. Translation: CASTRSATDTQYF.